Included here is one T cell receptor beta chain sequence, with context. These data originate in a study of T cell responses to AZD1222 COVID-19 vaccine. Measured with immunoSEQ multiplex PCR; TCRdb has only the in-frame clones, and not every one. The repertoire holds 95,000 to 150,000 clones, roughly nine tenths seen once, with approximately 10% in the top ten. CDR3 length: 16 residues. Germline CDR1 and CDR2: MGHRA and YSYEKL. The junction had 14 bases not matched to a gene; V was cut back by 5 bases and J by 4 bases. The sequencing used peripheral blood, collected on day 0 of AZD1222 vaccination. This receptor was identified in an adult in good health. The chain joins TRBV4-1 to TRBJ2-7, with 7 positions matching TRBD1. The CDR3 DNA follows: TGCGCCAGCAGCGCTGGTGGTCCAGGGGGATTATACGAGCAGTACTTC. This translates into CASSAGGPGGLYEQYF.